This T cell receptor (beta chain) was sequenced during a study of cytotoxic CD8 clonotypes in ibrutinib-treated CLL. The study, taken as a whole, reports: Clonality went up at the time of ibrutinib response, stayed stable in sustained remission, and later dropped back toward its baseline level at progression.

This CDR3 has 14 residues. The germline V and J ends were trimmed by 3 bases and 4 bases, with 12 bases remaining between them. Germline CDR1 KGHSH, CDR2 LQKENI. The method was immunoSEQ multiplex PCR; TCRdb's version includes in-frame clones alone and lacks a portion of them. Found here are about 86,000 clones, about 86% of them singletons; the top ten hold about 5.8%. For this clone: No antigen is known for it.

The sequence was obtained from a human donor with chronic lymphocytic leukemia. The chain recombines TRBV18 with TRBJ1-2, with a tentative D call TRBD1 (5 bases). Sequenced here: PBMCs, sampled before ibrutinib treatment. As DNA, the CDR3 is TGTGCCAGCTCACCGGGAACTCAGGGCTATGGCTACACCTTC. It encodes CASSPGTQGYGYTF.